One and the same sample provided the 30 T cell receptor beta chains below, sequenced in a study of metastatic and nonmetastatic thyroid tumors. TCRdb redid the clone calls on the PCR reads using MiXCR. Here the sample spans roughly 50,000 clones, approximately 20% being singletons. Each patient went into thyroid surgery without having received any treatment. Sequenced sample: blood. These receptors were obtained from a male donor with papillary thyroid cancer or a benign thyroid nodule (not recorded which). Some clones in this sample may be carry-over from other donors' samples.

This clone was counted ten times or more. The V call is TRBV5-6, the J call TRBJ2-2; possible D gene TRBD1, 6 bases. The germline gives CDR1 SGHDT, CDR2 YYEEEE. Trimming shortened V by 0 bases and J by 0 bases, and 12 bases separated the two germline ends. This CDR3 comprises 17 residues. The CDR3 protein is CASSLVGQQPNTGELFF. CDR3 DNA: TGTGCCAGCAGCTTGGTAGGACAGCAACCGAACACCGGGGAGCTGTTTTTT.

This clone was found a few times. The rearrangement uses TRBV27 and TRBJ2-7; possibly TRBD1 or TRBD2 for D (5 bases each). Trimming shortened V by 4 bases and J by 6 bases, and 16 bases separated the two germline ends. Germline-derived CDR1 and CDR2 are MNHEY and SMNVEV (reference sequence). The CDR3 has 14 residues. The CDR3 protein is CASSSGEGEPEQYF. CDR3 DNA: TGTGCCAGCAGTTCCGGGGAAGGGGAACCCGAGCAGTACTTC.

This clone was counted at least ten times. This chain connects TRBV12-3 or TRBV12-4 to TRBJ2-5; D not certain. There are 13 residues in the CDR3. Trimming pared 2 bases from V and 2 bases from J, leaving 6 bases between. DNA of the CDR3: TGTGCCAGCAGTTTAACACAGCAAGAGACCCAGTACTTC. Translating it yields CASSLTQQETQYF.

This clone was observed many times. The V and J genes are TRBV4-1 and TRBJ2-7; D remains unclear. The CDR3 sequence is 16 residues long. The germline V gene has CDR1 MGHRA and CDR2 YSYEKL. V gave up 0 bases and J gave up 3 bases, with 15 bases separating them. The CDR3 protein is CASSQEFSIRIYEQYF. In DNA form, the CDR3 reads TGCGCCAGCAGCCAAGAATTCAGTATCAGGATCTACGAGCAGTACTTC.

The rearrangement links TRBV7-9 to TRBJ2-2; the D is unclear. There are 13 residues in the CDR3. Trimming shortened V by 6 bases and J by 6 bases, and 11 bases separated the two germline ends. Germline assignment: CDR1 SEHNR and CDR2 FQNEAQ (reference sequence). CDR3 sequence reads: CASRIGRAGELFF. The CDR3, as DNA: TGTGCCAGCAGAATTGGAAGGGCCGGGGAGCTGTTTTTT.

This clone was counted at least ten times. The V and J genes are TRBV7-9 and TRBJ1-5; D gene uncertain. Trimming removed 5 bases at V and 7 bases at J, with 9 bases between. This CDR3 has 12 residues. Germline V lookup: CDR1 SEHNR, CDR2 FQNEAQ (reference sequence). CDR3 in amino acids: CASSRAEQPQHF. Here the CDR3 DNA reads TGTGCCAGCAGCCGGGCGGAACAGCCCCAGCATTTT.

On this clone: An end of the junction does not agree with germline; a read error may underlie this. The chain combines TRBV6-5 with TRBJ2-1; D could derive from TRBD1 or TRBD2 (5 bases each). There are 16 residues in the CDR3. The germline CDR1 and CDR2 sequences are MNHEY and SVGAGI. The DNA of the CDR3 is TGTGCCAGCAGTTACCCCCTTGGGGGAGAAGACAATGAGCAGTTATTC. It specifies CASSYPLGGEDNEQLF.

This clone was observed a handful of times. The chain combines TRBV6-2 or TRBV6-3 with TRBJ1-5; TRBD1 is a possible D gene (5 bases). Trimming took off 2 bases at V and 7 bases at J, with 12 bases between the two ends. CDR1 MNHEY and CDR2 SVGEGT come from the germline V gene. The CDR3 runs to 14 residues. This CDR3 is CASSYAGPKQPQHF. The CDR3 bases are TGTGCCAGCAGTTACGCAGGGCCTAAACAGCCCCAGCATTTT.

This clone was observed at least ten times. V and J are TRBV11-3 and TRBJ2-1; D ambiguous. The CDR3 length is 14 residues. V was cut by 1 base and J by 12 bases, with 16 bases left in between. Germline values: CDR1 SGHNT, CDR2 YENEEA. In DNA form, the CDR3 reads TGTGCCAGCAGCTTAGGCCCCCCCGCCGGCCTGCAGTTCTTC. It translates to CASSLGPPAGLQFF.

Relative to its sample, this clone is medium-sized. This sequence joins TRBV2 and TRBJ2-7; D is possibly TRBD2 (5 bases). Trimming took 6 bases from V and 4 from J, leaving 16 bases between them. Germline assignment: CDR1 SNHLY and CDR2 FYNNEI. The CDR3 is 14 residues long. The CDR3 nucleotides read TGTGCCAGCAGCGAGGGTCCCTTGTCTTACGAGCAGTACTTC. Amino acids: CASSEGPLSYEQYF.

This clone was seen ten or more times. The V call is TRBV3-1, the J call TRBJ2-1; D ambiguous. Germline V gives CDR1 LGHDT, CDR2 YNNKEL (reference sequence). This CDR3 is built from 15 residues. V dropped 4 bases and J dropped 6 bases, with 16 bases sitting between them. The DNA of the CDR3 is TGTGCCAGCAGCCCCGACTTGGAAGACGGCAATGAGCAGTTCTTC. This translates into CASSPDLEDGNEQFF.

This chain links TRBV6-2 or TRBV6-3 with TRBJ2-1, with 8 bases lining up with TRBD2. Germline V gene sequence: CDR1 MNHEY, CDR2 SVGEGT. The trim removed 5 bases at V and 2 bases at J, leaving 5 bases unmatched. The CDR3 consists of 15 residues. The CDR3 reads CASSISGSPYNEQFF. DNA of the CDR3: TGTGCCAGCAGTATAAGCGGGAGTCCCTACAATGAGCAGTTCTTC.

This clone was seen more than once but under ten times. The V and J genes are TRBV9 and TRBJ1-2; D gene ambiguous. The CDR3 covers 12 residues. Trimming removed 3 bases at V and 4 bases at J, with 7 bases between. Germline V lookup: CDR1 SGDLS, CDR2 YYNGEE. CDR3 sequence reads: CASSGGPYGYTF. The CDR3 DNA follows: TGTGCCAGCAGCGGAGGACCCTATGGCTACACCTTC.

There are many counts of this clone. The J gene is TRBJ1-4, the V gene TRBV5-4; the match to TRBD1 covers 9 bases. V was pared by 5 bases and J by 7 bases, with 9 bases of the junction left unmatched. The CDR3 is made up of 15 amino acids. In germline, CDR1 is SGHNT, CDR2 YYREEE (reference sequence). CDR3 bases: TGTGCCAGCAGTTCCTACGGGACAGGGCCTGAAAAACTGTTTTTT. Translation gives CASSSYGTGPEKLFF.

The gene calls are TRBV11-2 and TRBJ2-1; 8 bases fit TRBD2. This CDR3 is 15 amino acids long. The V and J ends lost 0 bases and 11 bases, in that order; junction bases with no gene match: 9. Germline V gene data show CDR1 as SGHAT and CDR2 as FQNNGV. The CDR3 loop reads CASSLDLSGSGKQFF. The DNA of the CDR3 is TGTGCCAGCAGCTTAGATTTGAGTGGTAGCGGGAAGCAGTTCTTC.

There are a few counts of this clone. The missing conserved phenylalanine or tryptophan at the end of this CDR3 makes a read error likely. The gene calls are TRBV2 and TRBJ1-2, with D perhaps matching TRBD1 (5 bases). Trimming shortened V by 3 bases and J by 6 bases, and 14 bases separated the two germline ends. The CDR3 loop spans 14 amino acids. The germline V gene has CDR1 SNHLY and CDR2 FYNNEI. The CDR3 is CASSEVQGTDGYTS. CDR3 bases: TGTGCCAGCAGTGAGGTGCAGGGTACGGATGGCTACACCTCC.

This clone came up a few times. The genes are TRBV7-9 and TRBJ1-5; D might be TRBD1 (5 bases). The germline gives CDR1 SEHNR, CDR2 FQNEAQ (reference sequence). V shed 3 bases and J shed 8 bases, with 17 bases lying between them. This CDR3 contains 15 residues. CDR3 DNA sequence: TGTGCCAGCAGCTTCGGGACGTCGCAAAATAAGCCCCAGCATTTT. Translated: CASSFGTSQNKPQHF. The full variable domain, in which reference TRBV7-9 and TRBJ1-5 provide the parts outside the CDR3, is DTGVSQNPRHKITKRGQNVTFRCDPISEHNRLYWYRQTLGQGPEFLTYFQNEAQLEKSRLLSDRFSAERPKGSFSTLEIQRTEQGDSAMYLCASSFGTSQNKPQHFGDGTRLSIL.

As regards this clone: This clone may be a read error of a much larger clone one base away. The identical CDR3 is also encoded by other nucleotide sequences in the sample. The chain links TRBV24-1 to TRBJ2-5, with D hard to call. Germline CDR1 KGHDR, CDR2 SFDVKD. This CDR3 has 10 residues. V shed 9 bases and J shed 7 bases, with 8 bases lying between them. The CDR3 loop is CATPVGTQYF. Written as DNA, the CDR3 is TGTGCCACCCCCGTTGGGACCCAGTACTTC.

This clone was detected many times. Given a much more abundant clone one base away, this may be a read error. This chain's CDR3 is CATSDLFQDRGKQFF. The CDR3 nucleotides read TGTGCCACCAGTGATTTGTTTCAGGATAGGGGTAAGCAGTTCTTC. The chain has TRBV24-1 and TRBJ2-1; D possibly corresponds to TRBD1 (5 bases). This CDR3 has 15 residues. Germline-derived CDR1 and CDR2 are KGHDR and SFDVKD. Trimming removed 0 bases at V and 11 bases at J, with 16 bases between.

This clone was recorded many times. This rearrangement joins TRBV2 to TRBJ2-7, with 10 bases lining up with TRBD2. The J segment lost 5 bases and the V segment lost 11 bases, leaving 12 bases of the junction unmatched. This CDR3 is 14 amino acids long. Germline assignment: CDR1 SNHLY and CDR2 FYNNEI. The CDR3 is CAGRTGTSDHEQYF. CDR3 sequence (DNA): TGTGCCGGGAGAACCGGGACTAGCGACCACGAGCAGTACTTC.

There are many counts of this clone. This rearrangement joins TRBV5-6 to TRBJ1-1, with TRBD1 as a possible D gene (5 bases). The V gene lost 3 bases and the J gene lost 4 bases, with 16 bases spanning the gap. CDR1 is SGHDT and CDR2 is YYEEEE in the germline V gene. CDR3 length: 15 residues. The CDR3 reads CASSSSGEESTEAFF. Here the CDR3 DNA reads TGTGCCAGCAGCTCTTCGGGGGAGGAGAGCACTGAAGCTTTCTTT.

This clone was detected many times. The J gene is TRBJ2-5, the V gene TRBV5-1; 11 nucleotides match TRBD2. Germline CDR1 SGHRS, CDR2 YFSETQ. The CDR3 runs 15 residues. V gave up 4 bases and J gave up 1 base; unmatched junction bases: 3. The CDR3 here is CASSVAGGPQETQYF. The CDR3 DNA reads TGCGCCAGCAGCGTAGCGGGAGGGCCCCAAGAGACCCAGTACTTC.

This clone occurred many times. The chain combines TRBV12-3 or TRBV12-4 with TRBJ1-5, with D possibly being TRBD1 (6 bases). V was cut by 5 bases and J by 1 base, with 9 bases left in between. There are 14 residues in the CDR3. CDR3 coding DNA: TGTGCCAGCAGTCCTCAGGGGAGCAATCAGCCCCAGCATTTT. Encoded protein: CASSPQGSNQPQHF.

This clone has at least ten counts. Possible read error: a much larger clone is one base away. The CDR3 carries no conserved terminal phenylalanine or tryptophan, so it likely arises from a read error. The genes are TRBV3-1 and TRBJ2-3, with D possibly TRBD2 on 6 matching bases. Trimming pared 3 bases from V and 1 base from J, leaving 11 bases between. The germline gives CDR1 LGHDT, CDR2 YNNKEL (reference sequence). This CDR3 is built from 15 residues. CDR3 DNA sequence: TGTGCCAGCAGCCACTCAGGAGGGGGCACAGATACGCAGTATCTT. It yields the protein CASSHSGGGTDTQYL.

This clone has at least ten counts. V is TRBV6-1 and J is TRBJ1-5; 9 nucleotides align to TRBD1. CDR3 length: 15 amino acids. Losses at the gene ends were 6 bases for V and 2 bases for J; bases not matched to a gene: 5. Germline V lookup: CDR1 MNHNS, CDR2 SASEGT. The CDR3 is CASRKGQGGNQPQHF. The CDR3 region has the DNA TGTGCCAGCAGAAAGGGACAGGGAGGCAATCAGCCCCAGCATTTT.

By sample fraction, this clone is medium-sized. The V and J genes are TRBV5-1 and TRBJ1-2; TRBD1 aligns across 8 bases. The J segment lost 5 bases and the V segment lost 0 bases, leaving 6 bases of the junction unmatched. CDR3 size: 15 residues. CDR1 and CDR2 (germline): SGHRS, YFSETQ. CDR3 amino acids: CASSLELGTGYGYTF. As DNA, the CDR3 is TGCGCCAGCAGCTTGGAGCTGGGGACAGGATATGGCTACACCTTC.

This clone occurred many times. The genes are TRBV28 and TRBJ2-7; 9 nucleotides align to TRBD2. Germline V gene sequence: CDR1 MDHEN, CDR2 SYDVKM. The CDR3 length is 19 residues. Trimming removed 3 bases from V and 6 bases from J; junction bases left unmatched: 21. The CDR3 reads CASSFGSGSYWGRGSEQYF. For the CDR3, the DNA is TGTGCCAGCAGTTTCGGTAGCGGGAGTTATTGGGGGAGGGGGTCCGAGCAGTACTTC.

In its sample, this clone was seen once. The V and J genes are TRBV3-1 and TRBJ2-7; possible D gene TRBD2, 6 bases. Looked up from germline, CDR1 is LGHDT and CDR2 is YNNKEL (reference sequence). The CDR3 runs to 14 residues. The ends were cut back, 4 bases at V and 7 bases at J, with 17 bases in the middle. This CDR3 is CASSLGLSSGEQYF. The CDR3 nucleotides are TGTGCCAGCAGCCTAGGACTATCGTCGGGGGAGCAGTACTTC.

This clone was picked up many times. This chain joins TRBV20-1 and TRBJ1-6; D unclear. The length of the CDR3 is 18 residues. Trimming left V 1 base short and J 6 bases short, with 22 bases between. CDR1 and CDR2 (germline): DFQATT, SNEGSKA (reference sequence). CDR3: CSARVRVAGAGGNSPLHF. For the CDR3, the DNA is TGCAGTGCTAGAGTAAGAGTGGCGGGCGCAGGAGGTAATTCACCCCTCCACTTT.

The sample holds many counts of this clone. The chain carries TRBV18 and TRBJ2-7; TRBD1 is a possible D gene (6 bases). Germline values: CDR1 KGHSH, CDR2 LQKENI. The CDR3 is made up of 16 amino acids. V lost 5 bases and J lost 0, with 17 bases in between. Here the CDR3 reads CASSSNRVSSSYEQYF. The CDR3 coding sequence is TGTGCCAGCTCATCAAACAGGGTTAGTAGCTCCTACGAGCAGTACTTC.